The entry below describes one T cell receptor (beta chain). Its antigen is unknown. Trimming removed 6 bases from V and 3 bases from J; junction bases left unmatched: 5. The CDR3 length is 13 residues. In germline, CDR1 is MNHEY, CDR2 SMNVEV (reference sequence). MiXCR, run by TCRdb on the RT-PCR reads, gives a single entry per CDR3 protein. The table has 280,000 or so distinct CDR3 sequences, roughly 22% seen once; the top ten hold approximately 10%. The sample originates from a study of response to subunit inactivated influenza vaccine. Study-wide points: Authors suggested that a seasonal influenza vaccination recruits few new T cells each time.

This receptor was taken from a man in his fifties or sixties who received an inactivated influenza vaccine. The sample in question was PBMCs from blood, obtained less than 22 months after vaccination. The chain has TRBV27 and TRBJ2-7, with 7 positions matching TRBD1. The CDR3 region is CASSRGQYYEQYF. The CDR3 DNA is TGTGCCAGCAGCCGGGGACAGTACTACGAGCAGTACTTC.